This T cell receptor beta chain was retrieved from a study of blood T cell repertoires in COVID-19. Study summary: Spain, Italy and the United States supplied samples that represented acute and convalescent COVID-19. The analysed material was cDNA or gDNA that came from T cells, B-cell-depleted T cells, or PBMCs.

In the authors' workflow: Reference gene primer amplification gave nucleated cell count estimates. Clones were read by immunoSEQ multiplex PCR, and TCRdb kept only the in-frame ones, dropping some. V, J and clone size derive from that table, while D and trimming were established from the DNA sequence. The data show 190,000 or so clones, 87% seen once. The V and J ends lost 5 bases and 2 bases, in that order; junction bases with no gene match: 8. The germline V gene has CDR1 LGHDT and CDR2 YNNKEL (reference sequence). This CDR3 comprises 15 residues. This clone was observed once. This receptor was identified in a man aged 35 to 55 with active or convalescent COVID-19. The chain joins TRBV3-1 (or the pseudogene TRBV3-2) to TRBJ2-5; 7 positions match TRBD2. The sequenced sample was peripheral blood. CDR3 sequence reads: CASSLGAGLQETQYF. The DNA of the CDR3 is TGTGCCAGCAGCTTAGGAGCGGGACTTCAAGAGACCCAGTACTTC.